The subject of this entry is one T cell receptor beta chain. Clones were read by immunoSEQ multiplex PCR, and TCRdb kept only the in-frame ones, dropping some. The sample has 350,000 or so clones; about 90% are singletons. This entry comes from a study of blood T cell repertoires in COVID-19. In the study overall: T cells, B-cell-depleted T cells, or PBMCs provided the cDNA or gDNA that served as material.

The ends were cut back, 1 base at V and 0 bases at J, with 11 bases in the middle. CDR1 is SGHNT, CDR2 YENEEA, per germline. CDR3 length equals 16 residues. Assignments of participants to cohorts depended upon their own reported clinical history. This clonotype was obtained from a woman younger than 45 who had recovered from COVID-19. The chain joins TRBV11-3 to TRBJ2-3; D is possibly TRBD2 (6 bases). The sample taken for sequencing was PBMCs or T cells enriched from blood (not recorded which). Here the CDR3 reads CASSLGGGTSTDTQYF. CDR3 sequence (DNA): TGTGCCAGCAGCTTAGGGGGCGGGACTAGCACAGATACGCAGTATTTT.